This TCR beta chain originates from a study of T cell responses to AZD1222 COVID-19 vaccine. Germline CDR1 SGHVS, CDR2 FQNEAQ. V shed 2 bases and J shed 4 bases, with 11 bases lying between them. The CDR3 runs to 15 residues. Only in-frame clones appear in the TCRdb table, and some are missing; sequencing was by immunoSEQ multiplex PCR. The sample includes roughly 260,000 clones, more than 80% of them seen just once. This clonotype originated in an adult in good health. The sequencing used peripheral blood, collected on day 0 of AZD1222 vaccination. This chain connects TRBV7-8 to TRBJ1-4, with a tentative D call TRBD1 (6 bases). The CDR3 here is CASSLPRGDNEKLFF. As DNA, the CDR3 is TGTGCCAGCAGCTTACCTAGGGGGGATAATGAAAAACTGTTTTTT.